This entry is about one T cell receptor beta chain. Its specificity is not known. This sample was taken from a study of shared clonotypes between healthy human individuals. Study in general: The composition of the donors was a couple of women and a few men aged 18 to 49.

The protocol was immunoSEQ multiplex PCR, while the TCRdb copy is restricted to in-frame clones and leaves out a portion. Here the sample spans about 660,000 clones, around 72% being singletons. The ends were cut back, 5 bases at V and 3 bases at J, with 8 bases in the middle. In germline, CDR1 is MDHEN, CDR2 SYDVKM. The CDR3 runs to 13 residues. General study findings and limits: Approximately 5.1% was the fraction of naive CD4 clonotypes found shared across four donors. Memory subsets generally showed smaller estimated richness than naive subsets did.

This rearrangement joins TRBV28 to TRBJ2-1; no clear D. The sequence derives from a woman between 25 and 40 years old in good health. Sample: memory CD4+ T cells sorted from blood. Subset specified: CD45RA-negative fraction. CDR3: CASSLRDYNEQFF. As DNA, the CDR3 is TGTGCCAGCAGTCTAAGAGACTACAATGAGCAGTTCTTC.